The 6 T cell receptor beta chains presented below share a single source sample, sequenced in a study of cytomegalovirus exposure and HLA in healthy donors. The PCR made use of 60 Vbeta and 13 Jbeta primers. The assay was immunoSEQ multiplex PCR, and TCRdb's table has in-frame clones only and misses some. In the table there are about 130,000 clones, around 80% of which are singletons. The sequencing sample was made of PBMCs. The source is a female donor in good health and CMV-seropositive.

This clone was seen a handful of times. The V and J genes are TRBV7-6 and TRBJ2-2; D gene unclear. CDR3 size: 14 residues. V lost 1 base, J lost 4 bases, and 7 bases lay in between. CDR1 and CDR2 from the germline V gene are SGHVS and FNYEAQ. The DNA of the CDR3 is TGTGCCAGCAGCTTAGTTTACGGCACCGGGGAGCTGTTTTTT. The encoded protein is CASSLVYGTGELFF.

This clone was seen just once. The chain couples TRBV2 to TRBJ1-1; D unresolved. V was cut by 7 bases and J by 1 base, with 16 bases left in between. Looked up from germline, CDR1 is SNHLY and CDR2 is FYNNEI. CDR3 length: 15 amino acids. The CDR3 protein is CASTQRVPENTEAFF. The CDR3 coding sequence is TGTGCCAGCACCCAGAGGGTGCCCGAGAACACTGAAGCTTTCTTT.

The chain recombines TRBV10-2 with TRBJ2-7; TRBD2 matches at 14 bases. The V gene end was trimmed by 3 bases and the J gene end by 0 bases; junction bases not matched to a gene: 7. CDR3 length equals 18 residues. In germline, CDR1 is WSHSY, CDR2 SAAADI. CDR3 DNA sequence: TGCGCCAGCAGTGATGGACTAGCGGGGGGCCGTAGCTCCTACGAGCAGTACTTC. Its translation is CASSDGLAGGRSSYEQYF.

The chain employs TRBV7-3 and TRBJ1-2; D remains ambiguous. The germline V gene has CDR1 SGHTA and CDR2 FQGTGA. Trimming removed 5 bases from V and 2 bases from J, with 12 bases in between. The CDR3 contains 14 residues. CDR3 amino acids: CASSPGQSNYGYTF. Here the CDR3 DNA reads TGTGCCAGCAGCCCGGGTCAGTCCAACTATGGCTACACCTTC.

The chain combines TRBV29-1 with TRBJ2-1, with 10 bases aligning to TRBD1. Germline V gene data show CDR1 as SQVTM and CDR2 as ANQGSEA. The J segment lost 6 bases and the V segment lost 6 bases, leaving 5 bases of the junction unmatched. The CDR3 has 13 amino acids. The DNA of the CDR3 is TGCAGCGTACGACAGGGGGCAGTCAATGAGCAGTTCTTC. Protein: CSVRQGAVNEQFF.

The chain is built from TRBV15 and TRBJ1-3, with a tentative D call TRBD1 (5 bases). This CDR3 has 17 residues. V was shortened by 5 bases and J by 0 bases, with 17 bases between the two germline ends. The germline gives CDR1 LNHNV, CDR2 YYDKDF (reference sequence). CDR3 amino acids: CATSGHRQRLSGNTIYF. The CDR3 bases are TGTGCCACCAGCGGGCACCGACAGCGTCTCTCTGGAAACACCATATATTTT.